This T cell receptor (beta chain) was documented in a study of cytomegalovirus exposure and HLA in healthy donors. The CDR3 has 13 amino acids. The trim removed 5 bases at V and 6 bases at J, leaving 5 bases unmatched. CDR1 is MNHEY and CDR2 is SMNVEV in the germline V gene (reference sequence). 60 Vbeta and 13 Jbeta primers were used in PCR. Assay used: immunoSEQ multiplex PCR; TCRdb lists only in-frame clones, some missing. The sample contains under 150,000 clones, 55% to 80% of which appear only once. The chain has TRBV27 and TRBJ1-2; TRBD1 agrees at 8 bases. The sample comprised PBMCs. This receptor was taken from a woman between 40 and 55 years old in good health and CMV-seronegative. As DNA, the CDR3 is TGTGCCAGCAGTATCGGACAGGGAGATGGCTACACCTTC. Translation gives CASSIGQGDGYTF.